The present T cell receptor (beta chain) was sequenced within a study of blood T cells in healthy people across ages. From germline, CDR1 is SNHLY and CDR2 FYNNEI. The J segment lost 5 bases and the V segment lost 7 bases, leaving 14 bases of the junction unmatched. CDR3 length: 16 amino acids. This clonotype was recorded a few times. Donors were healthy Caucasian individuals from Russia aged about 6 to 100. Every donor gave 7.5 to 10 milliliters of peripheral blood. A second roughly 6 to 11 cycle PCR used barcoded and J-beta primers. The template-switch adaptor was a 5' adaptor with 12 random nucleotides. It tagged each cDNA molecule. MiXCR, applied by TCRdb to the 5' RACE reads, yields one record per CDR3 protein. The data contain around 780,000 distinct CDR3 sequences, approximately 24% of them singletons. This sample also appeared in a second study, on T cells of mothers and their children. From that study: The authors used all extracted RNA for cDNA synthesis, at approximately 1.5 ug per 15 ul.

This clonotype originated in a boy younger than 18 in good health. The sample taken for sequencing was blood. J is TRBJ2-1 and V is TRBV2; 7 bases are shared with TRBD2. The CDR3 bases are TGTGCCAGCAAAAGGGGAGGGGCTGGTCTCGACAATGAGCAGTTCTTC. Translation: CASKRGGAGLDNEQFF.